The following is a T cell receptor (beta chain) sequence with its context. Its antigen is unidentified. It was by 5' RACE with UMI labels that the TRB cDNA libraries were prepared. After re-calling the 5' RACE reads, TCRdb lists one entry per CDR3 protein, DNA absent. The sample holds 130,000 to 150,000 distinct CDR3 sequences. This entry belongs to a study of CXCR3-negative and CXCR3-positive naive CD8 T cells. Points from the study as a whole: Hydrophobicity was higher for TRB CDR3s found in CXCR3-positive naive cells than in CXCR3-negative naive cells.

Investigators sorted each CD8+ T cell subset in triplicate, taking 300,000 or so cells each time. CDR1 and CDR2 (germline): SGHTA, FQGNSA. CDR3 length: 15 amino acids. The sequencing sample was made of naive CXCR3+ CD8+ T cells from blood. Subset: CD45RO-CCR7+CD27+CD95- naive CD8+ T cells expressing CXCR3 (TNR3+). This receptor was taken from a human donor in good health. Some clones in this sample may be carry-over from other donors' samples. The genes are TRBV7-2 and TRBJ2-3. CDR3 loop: CASSLYGTSTDTQYF.